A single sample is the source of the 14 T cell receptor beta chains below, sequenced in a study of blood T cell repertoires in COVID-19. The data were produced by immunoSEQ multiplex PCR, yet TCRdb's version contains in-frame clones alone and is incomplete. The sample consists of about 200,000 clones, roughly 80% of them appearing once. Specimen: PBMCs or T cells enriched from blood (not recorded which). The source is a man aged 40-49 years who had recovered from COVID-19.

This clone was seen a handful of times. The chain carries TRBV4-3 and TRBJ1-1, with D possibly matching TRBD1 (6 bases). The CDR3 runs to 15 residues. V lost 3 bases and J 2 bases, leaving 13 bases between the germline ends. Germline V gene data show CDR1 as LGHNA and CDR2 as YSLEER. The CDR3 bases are TGCGCCAGCAGCCATCTGGTGACAGGCAACACTGAAGCTTTCTTT. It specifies CASSHLVTGNTEAFF.

CDR3 sequence: CASSLQSELAGDIGGNEQFF. The CDR3 DNA is TGTGCCAGCAGTTTACAGTCGGAGCTAGCGGGAGATATAGGAGGCAATGAGCAGTTCTTC. The rearrangement links TRBV27 to TRBJ2-1; TRBD2 matches at 10 bases. This CDR3 has 20 amino acids. V shed 2 bases, J shed 6 bases, and the junction held 19 bases outside the gene matches. Germline V gene data show CDR1 as MNHEY and CDR2 as SMNVEV (reference sequence).

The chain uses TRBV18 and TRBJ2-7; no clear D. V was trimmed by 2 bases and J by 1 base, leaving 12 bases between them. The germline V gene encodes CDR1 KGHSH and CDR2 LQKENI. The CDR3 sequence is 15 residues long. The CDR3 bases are TGTGCCAGCTCACCAACCGCTTTGAGGTCCTACGAGCAGTACTTC. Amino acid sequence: CASSPTALRSYEQYF.

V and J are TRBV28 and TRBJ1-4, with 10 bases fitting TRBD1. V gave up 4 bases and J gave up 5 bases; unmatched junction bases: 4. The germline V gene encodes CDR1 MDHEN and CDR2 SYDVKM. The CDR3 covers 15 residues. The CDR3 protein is CASSSPGQGNEKLFF. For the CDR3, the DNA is TGTGCCAGCAGTTCACCGGGACAGGGGAATGAAAAACTGTTTTTT. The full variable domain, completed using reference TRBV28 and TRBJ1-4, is DVKVTQSSRYLVKRTGEKVFLECVQDMDHENMFWYRQDPGLGLRLIYFSYDVKMKEKGDIPEGYSVSREKKERFSLILESASTNQTSMYLCASSSPGQGNEKLFFGSGTQLSVL.

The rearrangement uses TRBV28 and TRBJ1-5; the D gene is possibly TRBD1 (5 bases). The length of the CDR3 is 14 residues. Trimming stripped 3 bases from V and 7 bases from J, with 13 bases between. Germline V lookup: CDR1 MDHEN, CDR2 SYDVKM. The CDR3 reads CASSFVRGEQPQHF. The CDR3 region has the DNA TGTGCCAGCAGTTTTGTGCGGGGGGAACAGCCCCAGCATTTT.

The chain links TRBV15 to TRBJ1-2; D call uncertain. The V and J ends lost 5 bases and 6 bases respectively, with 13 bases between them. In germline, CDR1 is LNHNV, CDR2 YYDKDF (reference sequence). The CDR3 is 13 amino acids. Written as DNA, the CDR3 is TGTGCCACCAGCTCTCCGCGTTCAAATGGCTACACCTTC. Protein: CATSSPRSNGYTF.

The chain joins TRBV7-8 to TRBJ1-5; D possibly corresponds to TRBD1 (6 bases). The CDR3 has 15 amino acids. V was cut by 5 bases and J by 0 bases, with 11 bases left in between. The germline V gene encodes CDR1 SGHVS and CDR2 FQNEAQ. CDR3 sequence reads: CASSHRDTSNQPQHF. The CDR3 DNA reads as TGTGCCAGCAGCCACAGGGATACTAGCAATCAGCCCCAGCATTTT. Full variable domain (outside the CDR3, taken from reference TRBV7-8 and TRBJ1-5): GAGVSQSPRYKVAKRGQDVALRCDPISGHVSLFWYQQALGQGPEFLTYFQNEAQLDKSGLPSDRFFAERPEGSVSTLKIQRTQQEDSAVYLCASSHRDTSNQPQHFGDGTRLSIL.

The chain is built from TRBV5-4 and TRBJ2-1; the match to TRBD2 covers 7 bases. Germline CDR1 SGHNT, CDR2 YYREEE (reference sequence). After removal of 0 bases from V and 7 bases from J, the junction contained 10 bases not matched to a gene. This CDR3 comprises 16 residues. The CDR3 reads CASSLGISGKGNEQFF. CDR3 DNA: TGTGCCAGCAGCTTGGGGATAAGCGGGAAGGGGAATGAGCAGTTCTTC.

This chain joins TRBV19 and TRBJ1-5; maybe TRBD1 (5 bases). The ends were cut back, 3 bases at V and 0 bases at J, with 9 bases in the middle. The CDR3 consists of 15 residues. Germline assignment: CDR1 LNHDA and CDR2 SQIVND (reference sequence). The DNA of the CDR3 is TGTGCCAGTAGTATGGGGCTGGATAGCAATCAGCCCCAGCATTTT. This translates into CASSMGLDSNQPQHF. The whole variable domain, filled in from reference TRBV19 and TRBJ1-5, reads DGGITQSPKYLFRKEGQNVTLSCEQNLNHDAMYWYRQDPGQGLRLIYYSQIVNDFQKGDIAEGYSVSREKKESFPLTVTSAQKNPTAFYLCASSMGLDSNQPQHFGDGTRLSIL.

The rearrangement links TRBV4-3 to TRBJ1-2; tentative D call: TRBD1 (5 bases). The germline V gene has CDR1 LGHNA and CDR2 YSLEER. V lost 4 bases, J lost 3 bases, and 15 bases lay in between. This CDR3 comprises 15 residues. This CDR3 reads CASSPRGGVDYGYTF. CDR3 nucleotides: TGCGCCAGCAGCCCCCGCGGAGGGGTGGACTATGGCTACACCTTC.

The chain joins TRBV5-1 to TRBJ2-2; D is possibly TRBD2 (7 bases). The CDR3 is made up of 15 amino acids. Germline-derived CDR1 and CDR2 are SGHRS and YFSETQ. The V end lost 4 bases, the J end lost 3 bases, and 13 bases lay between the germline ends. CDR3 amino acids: CASSRGARDTGELFF. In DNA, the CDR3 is TGCGCCAGCAGCCGGGGGGCGCGCGACACCGGGGAGCTGTTTTTT. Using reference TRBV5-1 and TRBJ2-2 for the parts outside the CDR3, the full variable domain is KAGVTQTPRYLIKTRGQQVTLSCSPISGHRSVSWYQQTPGQGLQFLFEYFSETQRNKGNFPGRFSGRQFSNSRSEMNVSTLELGDSALYLCASSRGARDTGELFFGEGSRLTVL.

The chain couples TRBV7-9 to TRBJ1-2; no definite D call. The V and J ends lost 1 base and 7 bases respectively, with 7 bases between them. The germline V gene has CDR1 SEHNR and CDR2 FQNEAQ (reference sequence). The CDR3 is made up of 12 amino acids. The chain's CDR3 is CASSLELSGYTF. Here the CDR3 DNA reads TGTGCCAGCAGCTTAGAGCTTAGTGGCTACACCTTC.

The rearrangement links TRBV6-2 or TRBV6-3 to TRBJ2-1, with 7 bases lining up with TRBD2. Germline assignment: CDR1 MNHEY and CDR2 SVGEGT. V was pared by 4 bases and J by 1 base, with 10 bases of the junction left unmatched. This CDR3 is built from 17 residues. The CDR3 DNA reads TGTGCCAGCAGTTCATTTTCCGGGACTACATCCTACAATGAGCAGTTCTTC. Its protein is CASSSFSGTTSYNEQFF.

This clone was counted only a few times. The DNA for the CDR3 is TGCGCCAGCAGCTTGAGATCGACAGGCGCCTACAATGAGCAGTTCTTC. Translated, it gives CASSLRSTGAYNEQFF. The chain carries TRBV5-1 and TRBJ2-1, with D tentatively TRBD1 (6 bases). V dropped 1 base and J dropped 2 bases, with 13 bases sitting between them. The germline V gene has CDR1 SGHRS and CDR2 YFSETQ. This CDR3 has 16 amino acids.